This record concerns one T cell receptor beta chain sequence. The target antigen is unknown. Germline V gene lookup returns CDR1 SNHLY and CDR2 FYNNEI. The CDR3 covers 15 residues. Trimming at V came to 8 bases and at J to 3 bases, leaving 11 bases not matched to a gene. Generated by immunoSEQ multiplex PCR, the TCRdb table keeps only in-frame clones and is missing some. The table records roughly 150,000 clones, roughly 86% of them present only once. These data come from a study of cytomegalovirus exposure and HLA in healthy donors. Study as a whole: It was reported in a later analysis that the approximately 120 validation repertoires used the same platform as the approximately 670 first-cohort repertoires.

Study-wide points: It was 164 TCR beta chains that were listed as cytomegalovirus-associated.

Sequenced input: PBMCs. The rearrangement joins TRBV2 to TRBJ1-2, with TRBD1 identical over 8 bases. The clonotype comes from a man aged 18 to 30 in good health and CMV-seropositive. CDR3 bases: TGTGCCAGCTCGAAGTCCAACAGGGGGGACTATGGCTACACCTTC. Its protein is CASSKSNRGDYGYTF.